These T cell receptor beta chains were read from a single sample in a study of T cell changes during pregnancy in multiple sclerosis. Method: immunoSEQ multiplex PCR; TCRdb's copy keeps in-frame clones and lacks some. The table includes about 55,000 clones, around 93% detected once. The sequencing used CD8+ T cells from peripheral blood mononuclear cells, collected in the second trimester of pregnancy. All receptors derive from a female donor with multiple sclerosis, enrolled in a pregnancy study. Both conserved end residues are part of each CDR3. Fields, in order: clone size, D gene, J gene, V gene, CDR3 protein, CDR3 DNA. The D gene is left open where the match is weak. A clone size is listed for some rows: how often the clone was seen (once, few, many), or a class if it is expanded.

.,TRBD1,TRBJ2-1,TRBV7-8,CASSVAGGLNNEQFF,TGTGCCAGCAGCGTCGCAGGGGGCTTGAACAATGAGCAGTTCTTC
.,TRBD2,TRBJ2-1,TRBV6-4,CASSVRGGGRSDEQFF,TGTGCCAGCAGTGTACGAGGCGGGGGGAGGAGCGATGAGCAGTTCTTC
.,TRBD1,TRBJ2-7,TRBV18,CASSPETGPTYEQYF,TGTGCCAGCTCACCAGAGACAGGGCCCACCTACGAGCAGTACTTC
.,.,TRBJ1-1,TRBV2,CAIQPTGTEAFF,TGTGCCATTCAACCGACGGGTACTGAAGCTTTCTTT
.,.,TRBJ1-1,TRBV5-8,CASSLVIRDVTEAFF,TGTGCCAGCAGCTTGGTTATCAGGGATGTAACTGAAGCTTTCTTT
.,TRBD1,TRBJ2-1,TRBV7-9,CASSPRQTGGFYNEQFF,TGTGCCAGCAGCCCACGACAGACAGGGGGCTTCTACAATGAGCAGTTCTTC
.,TRBD1,TRBJ1-2,TRBV7-9,CASSRQGYDGYTF,TGTGCCAGCAGCCGACAGGGATACGATGGCTACACCTTC
.,.,TRBJ2-3,TRBV7-8,CASSSLQGTDTQYF,TGTGCCAGCAGCTCGCTACAGGGTACAGATACGCAGTATTTT
.,TRBD2,TRBJ2-5,TRBV4-2,CASSQELAGETQYF,TGTGCCAGCAGCCAAGAACTAGCGGGAGAGACCCAGTACTTC
.,.,TRBJ2-7,TRBV18,CASSPERSYEQYF,TGTGCCAGCTCACCGGAGAGGTCCTACGAGCAGTACTTC
.,TRBD1,TRBJ1-1,TRBV19,CASREWTGEGTEAFF,TGTGCCAGTAGGGAATGGACAGGGGAAGGCACTGAAGCTTTCTTT
.,.,TRBJ2-7,TRBV7-8,CASSPDRFSYEQYF,TGTGCCAGCAGCCCCGACAGGTTCTCCTACGAGCAGTACTTC
.,TRBD1,TRBJ1-2,TRBV7-8,CASSLVPGGVGDGYTF,TGTGCCAGCAGCTTAGTTCCAGGGGGAGTGGGGGATGGCTACACCTTC
.,.,TRBJ2-1,TRBV15,CATSMVGGNEQFF,TGTGCCACCAGCATGGTAGGGGGCAATGAGCAGTTCTTC
.,TRBD1,TRBJ2-7,TRBV27,CASSSNRGYEQYF,TGTGCCAGCAGTTCCAACAGGGGCTACGAGCAGTACTTC
.,.,TRBJ1-1,TRBV7-6,CASSFEYRTPTYTEAFF,TGTGCCAGCAGCTTTGAATACAGAACACCTACATACACTGAAGCTTTCTTT
.,TRBD1,TRBJ2-7,TRBV30,CAWSVQVDRDYEQYF,TGTGCCTGGAGTGTACAGGTAGACAGGGACTACGAGCAGTACTTC
.,TRBD2,TRBJ2-7,TRBV28,CASSPRPGLAVYEQYF,TGTGCCAGCAGTCCACGCCCGGGACTAGCGGTATACGAGCAGTACTTC
.,TRBD2,TRBJ2-3,TRBV14,CASSRAGGLGTQYF,TGTGCCAGCAGCCGGGCGGGGGGGCTGGGTACGCAGTATTTT
.,TRBD2,TRBJ2-1,TRBV4-1,CASSHTVSGPSYNEQFF,TGCGCCAGCAGCCACACCGTTAGCGGGCCCTCCTACAATGAGCAGTTCTTC
.,.,TRBJ2-7,TRBV7-6,CASSPPGRAQQYF,TGTGCCAGCAGCCCCCCAGGTCGCGCCCAGCAGTACTTC
.,.,TRBJ2-6,TRBV7-9,CASSTRVTGANVLTF,TGTGCCAGCAGCACCAGGGTTACAGGGGCCAACGTCCTGACTTTC
.,.,TRBJ2-7,TRBV4-3,CASSQVGGYEQYF,TGCGCCAGCAGCCAAGTAGGGGGCTACGAGCAGTACTTC
.,.,TRBJ2-7,TRBV4-1,CASSQGQGIHEQYF,TGCGCCAGCAGCCAGGGGCAGGGGATCCACGAGCAGTACTTC
.,.,TRBJ1-5,TRBV19,CASSMTVWSNQPQHF,TGTGCCAGTAGTATGACAGTCTGGAGCAATCAGCCCCAGCATTTT
.,TRBD1,TRBJ1-3,TRBV6-5,CASSPGQGGNTIYF,TGTGCCAGCAGCCCAGGACAGGGCGGAAACACCATATATTTT
once,TRBD2,TRBJ2-1,TRBV7-6,CASSSPGLADYNEQFF,TGTGCCAGCAGCTCACCGGGACTAGCGGACTACAATGAGCAGTTCTTC
.,.,TRBJ1-2,TRBV9,CASERGLAGYTF,TGTGCCAGCGAACGAGGGCTGGCGGGCTACACCTTC
.,.,TRBJ2-7,TRBV29-1,CSAVLGSWYGQYF,TGCAGCGCTGTTCTCGGGAGTTGGTACGGGCAGTACTTC
once,TRBD1,TRBJ2-7,TRBV28,CASSPPGTGTYEQYF,TGTGCCAGCAGTCCCCCGGGGACAGGGACCTACGAGCAGTACTTC
.,TRBD1,TRBJ2-4,TRBV29-1,CSVDGTGGLSAKNIQYF,TGCAGCGTTGATGGGACAGGGGGCCTCTCAGCCAAAAACATTCAGTACTTC
once,TRBD2,TRBJ2-7,TRBV28,CASSLSGGGSYEQYF,TGTGCCAGCAGTCTATCCGGCGGGGGATCCTACGAGCAGTACTTC
once,TRBD1,TRBJ2-7,TRBV6-5,CASSYGTGVYEQYF,TGTGCCAGCAGTTACGGTACAGGGGTCTACGAGCAGTACTTC
.,TRBD2,TRBJ2-3,TRBV5-1,CASSLTSGGDTQYF,TGCGCCAGCAGCTTGACTAGCGGGGGCGATACGCAGTATTTT
.,.,TRBJ2-1,TRBV11-2,CASSLVADPYNEQFF,TGTGCCAGCAGCTTAGTCGCGGATCCATACAATGAGCAGTTCTTC
.,.,TRBJ1-5,TRBV7-9,CASSLQGNQPQHF,TGTGCCAGCAGCTTACAGGGGAATCAGCCCCAGCATTTT
.,.,TRBJ2-7,TRBV7-8,CASSLEGTSSSYEQYF,TGTGCCAGCAGCTTAGAAGGGACATCGAGCTCCTACGAGCAGTACTTC
.,.,TRBJ1-5,TRBV19,CASSDGSNQPQHF,TGTGCCAGTAGTGACGGGAGTAATCAGCCCCAGCATTTT
.,.,TRBJ1-2,TRBV6-1,CASSEAGDGYTF,TGTGCCAGCAGTGAAGCGGGAGATGGCTACACCTTC
.,TRBD1,TRBJ2-7,TRBV27,CASSPDRADEQYF,TGTGCCAGCAGTCCGGACAGGGCGGACGAGCAGTACTTC
.,TRBD1,TRBJ2-7,TRBV5-5,CASTPGQGIVEQYF,TGTGCCAGCACCCCGGGACAGGGAATCGTCGAGCAGTACTTC
.,TRBD1,TRBJ1-2,TRBV19,CASSLQGDPHYGYTF,TGTGCCAGTAGTCTACAGGGGGATCCCCACTATGGCTACACCTTC
.,.,TRBJ1-1,TRBV4-1,CASSHSDWRSEAFF,TGCGCCAGCAGCCACAGCGACTGGCGCTCGGAAGCTTTCTTT
.,.,TRBJ2-7,TRBV29-1,CSVTGLSYEQYF,TGCAGCGTGACGGGACTTTCCTACGAGCAGTACTTC
once,TRBD2,TRBJ2-7,TRBV30,CAWSDETSGIYEQYF,TGTGCCTGGAGTGATGAGACTAGCGGGATCTACGAGCAGTACTTC
once,TRBD1,TRBJ2-1,TRBV7-9,CASSQRQGSSYNEQFF,TGTGCCAGCAGCCAAAGACAGGGGAGCTCCTACAATGAGCAGTTCTTC